The 14 T cell receptor beta chains reported below all come from one sample, sequenced in a study of T cell repertoires in cytomegalovirus infection. TCRdb reanalysed the reads using MiXCR and keeps one entry per CDR3 protein. Counted here are 300,000 or so distinct CDR3 sequences, about 8.8% occurring once; the ten biggest clones make up approximately 2.3%. Specimen: PBMCs. These receptors came from a human donor in good health (CMV status not recorded). Some clones in this sample may be carry-over from other donors' samples.

Ten or more counts support this clonotype. The chain joins TRBV4-1 to TRBJ2-2; weak D call: TRBD1 (6 bases). Trimming left V 3 bases short and J 7 bases short, with 15 bases between. The CDR3 sequence is 15 residues long. Germline V gene data show CDR1 as MGHRA and CDR2 as YSYEKL. The CDR3 DNA follows: TGCGCCAGCAGCCAGCACATCCGAGGGGGCGGGGAGCTGTTTTTT. Protein product: CASSQHIRGGGELFF.

This clonotype was recorded many times. The chain carries TRBV20-1 and TRBJ1-5, with 7 bases aligning to TRBD1. There are 12 residues in the CDR3. The germline CDR1 and CDR2 sequences are DFQATT and SNEGSKA (reference sequence). In DNA form, the CDR3 reads TGCCGAGTAGGGCAGGGGGATCAGCCCCAGCATTTT. This sequence encodes CRVGQGDQPQHF.

There are many counts of this clonotype. This sequence joins TRBV7-2 and TRBJ1-5; no clear D gene. The CDR3 length is 15 residues. The germline V gene has CDR1 SGHTA and CDR2 FQGNSA. The ends were cut back, 0 bases at V and 4 bases at J, with 10 bases in the middle. CDR3 sequence: CASSLASGVNQPQHF. DNA of the CDR3: TGTGCCAGCAGCTTAGCTTCAGGAGTTAATCAGCCCCAGCATTTT.

Many counts were recorded for this clonotype. V and J are TRBV7-8 and TRBJ1-6; D gene unclear. Germline V lookup: CDR1 SGHVS, CDR2 FQNEAQ. The length of the CDR3 is 16 residues. V lost 2 bases to trimming and J lost 5 bases, with 13 bases between them. The CDR3 DNA reads TGTGCCAGCAGCTTATTTGACGCCGGTGATAATTCACCCCTCCACTTT. The encoded protein is CASSLFDAGDNSPLHF.

This clonotype was seen at least ten times. This chain links TRBV12-3 or TRBV12-4 with TRBJ2-1, with no clear D. The CDR3 is 13 residues long. V was shortened by 1 base and J by 7 bases, with 8 bases between the two germline ends. The chain's CDR3 is CASSLGTRNEQFF. CDR3 nucleotide sequence: TGTGCCAGCAGTTTAGGGACGAGGAATGAGCAGTTCTTC.

This clonotype was seen a few times. CDR3 DNA: TGTGCCAGCAGTTTCGAGACTTCGTTGGGGTCCTACGAGCAGTACTTC. Translation gives CASSFETSLGSYEQYF. The chain uses TRBV12-3 or TRBV12-4 and TRBJ2-7; D gene unclear. The CDR3 spans 16 residues. The V and J ends lost 3 bases and 1 base respectively, with 16 bases between them.

This clonotype was seen repeatedly, ten times or more. The V call is TRBV11-2, the J call TRBJ2-7, with 10 bases aligning to TRBD2. CDR3 size: 16 residues. Germline trimming cut 1 base from V and 1 base from J; bases unmatched to any gene: 4. Germline V gene lookup returns CDR1 SGHAT and CDR2 FQNNGV. CDR3: CASSLAASGGSYEQYV. The CDR3 DNA follows: TGTGCCAGCAGCTTAGCTGCTAGCGGGGGATCCTACGAGCAGTACGTC.

This clonotype was picked up many times. CDR3: CASRGEAPYYNEQFF. The CDR3, as DNA: TGTGCCAGCAGGGGGGAGGCCCCTTACTACAATGAGCAGTTCTTC. This chain joins TRBV28 and TRBJ2-1; D is possibly TRBD2 (6 bases). Trimming removed 6 bases at V and 3 bases at J, with 15 bases between. The CDR3 has 15 residues. CDR1 is MDHEN, CDR2 SYDVKM, per germline.

This clonotype was counted at least ten times. This chain connects TRBV20-1 to TRBJ2-1, with TRBD2 identical over 9 bases. In germline, CDR1 is DFQATT, CDR2 SNEGSKA (reference sequence). The V and J ends lost 0 bases and 1 base, in that order; junction bases with no gene match: 4. The CDR3 runs to 16 residues. CDR3 DNA: TGCAGTGCTAGAGAGGGGACTAGCCCATCCTACAATGAGCAGTTCTTC. Protein sequence: CSAREGTSPSYNEQFF.

The sample holds a few counts of this clonotype. CDR3 sequence: CASSGGGGRLAKNIQYF. CDR3 DNA: TGTGCCAGCAGCGGAGGGGGGGGAAGACTAGCCAAAAACATTCAGTACTTC. The rearrangement uses TRBV5-4 and TRBJ2-4; a possible D gene is TRBD2 (7 bases). The CDR3 consists of 17 residues. The germline CDR1 and CDR2 sequences are SGHNT and YYREEE (reference sequence). Deletions cut 4 bases from V and 0 bases from J, with 17 bases between.

This clonotype was seen at least ten times. V usage is TRBV29-1 and J usage is TRBJ2-3; D gene unclear. Trimming took off 1 base at V and 3 bases at J, with 5 bases between the two ends. The germline V gene has CDR1 SQVTM and CDR2 ANQGSEA. The CDR3 has 12 residues. The CDR3 loop is CSVEARTDTQYF. The CDR3 bases are TGCAGCGTTGAAGCGAGAACAGATACGCAGTATTTT.

This clonotype occurred a few times. The gene calls are TRBV28 and TRBJ2-3; D gene uncertain. This CDR3 contains 11 residues. Between the trimmed V and J ends, which lost 6 bases and 6 bases, there was a span of 7 bases. The germline CDR1 and CDR2 sequences are MDHEN and SYDVKM. CDR3 in DNA: TGTGCCAGCAGGTCATCCGATACGCAGTATTTT. It yields the protein CASRSSDTQYF.

The sample holds many counts of this clonotype. The J gene is TRBJ2-2, the V gene TRBV19; 7 bases are a match to TRBD1. This CDR3 has 14 residues. V lost 4 bases, J lost 6 bases, and 5 bases stayed unmatched. CDR1 is LNHDA, CDR2 SQIVND, per germline (reference sequence). The chain's CDR3 is CASSTDRVAGELFF. The CDR3 bases are TGTGCCAGTAGTACCGACAGGGTAGCCGGGGAGCTGTTTTTT.

The chain has TRBV28 and TRBJ1-2; D is undetermined. The CDR3 extends over 14 amino acids. V lost 1 base, J lost 6 bases, and 12 bases lay in between. Per germline, CDR1 MDHEN and CDR2 SYDVKM. The CDR3 reads CASSLSLDYNGYTF. CDR3 DNA sequence: TGTGCCAGCAGTTTATCTTTGGACTATAATGGCTACACCTTC.